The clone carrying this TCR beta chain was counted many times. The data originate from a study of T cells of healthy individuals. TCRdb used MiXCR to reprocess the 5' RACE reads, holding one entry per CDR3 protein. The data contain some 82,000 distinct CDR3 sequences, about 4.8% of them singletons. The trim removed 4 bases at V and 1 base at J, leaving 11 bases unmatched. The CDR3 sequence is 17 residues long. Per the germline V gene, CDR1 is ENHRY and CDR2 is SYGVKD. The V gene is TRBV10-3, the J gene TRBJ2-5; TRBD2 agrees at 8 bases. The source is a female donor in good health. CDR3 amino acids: CAISGLGTGGLQETQYF. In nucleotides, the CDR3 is TGTGCCATCAGTGGATTGGGTACGGGAGGGCTCCAAGAGACCCAGTACTTC.